Listed here are 22 T cell receptor beta chains from one sample, sequenced in a study of cytomegalovirus exposure and HLA in healthy donors. TCRdb keeps only in-frame clones here, not all; method: immunoSEQ multiplex PCR. The sample lists around 150,000 clones; 96% were seen once. The sample consisted of PBMCs. These receptors were obtained from a woman between 18 and 29 years old in good health and CMV-seronegative.

The V gene is TRBV5-1, the J gene TRBJ1-4; TRBD1 aligns across 7 bases. The CDR3 length is 15 residues. J gave up 8 bases and V 0 bases, and 7 bases lay outside the gene matches. Germline CDR1 and CDR2: SGHRS and YFSETQ. The CDR3 loop reads CASSLEGGQGEKLFF. CDR3 DNA sequence: TGCGCCAGCAGCTTGGAAGGGGGCCAGGGAGAAAAACTGTTTTTT.

V gene TRBV11-3 combines with J gene TRBJ2-1, with 7 bases aligning to TRBD1. The CDR3 loop spans 15 amino acids. CDR1 is SGHNT and CDR2 is YENEEA in the germline V gene. V shed 5 bases and J 1 base; nucleotides not matched to a gene: 5. DNA of the CDR3: TGTGCCAGCAGCCCAAGGGGACAGTCCTACAATGAGCAGTTCTTC. Translation gives CASSPRGQSYNEQFF.

The V gene is TRBV21-1, the J gene TRBJ1-5; whether TRBD1, the table's D call, matches the DNA was not checked. TRBV21-1 counts as a pseudogene. The CDR3 extends over 16 amino acids. The CDR3 sequence is CASTEINRGEFQPQHF. Written as DNA, the CDR3 is TGTGCCAGCACCGAAATAAACAGGGGTGAGTTTCAGCCCCAGCATTTT.

V usage is TRBV9 and J usage is TRBJ2-3; 9 bases fit TRBD2. Trimming removed 4 bases from V and 1 base from J; junction bases left unmatched: 7. Germline-derived CDR1 and CDR2 are SGDLS and YYNGEE. This CDR3 has 16 residues. In DNA, the CDR3 is TGTGCCAGCAGCCCTCGGTTAGCGGGGGGCACAGATACGCAGTATTTT. Translating it yields CASSPRLAGGTDTQYF.

This clone was detected once. The CDR3 nucleotides are TGTGCCAGCAGCCCCGGCGGGGGACAAGATACGCAGTATTTT. Its protein product is CASSPGGGQDTQYF. This chain connects TRBV7-2 to TRBJ2-3; D is perhaps TRBD2 (7 bases). CDR1 is SGHTA, CDR2 FQGNSA, per germline. The V end lost 5 bases, the J end lost 5 bases, and 14 bases lay between the germline ends. This CDR3 region has 14 residues.

V gene TRBV7-2 combines with J gene TRBJ1-2; 8 bases map to TRBD1. Germline V gives CDR1 SGHTA, CDR2 FQGNSA. The J segment lost 5 bases and the V segment lost 6 bases, leaving 11 bases of the junction unmatched. The CDR3 extends over 15 amino acids. This CDR3 reads CASRATGAGGYGYTF. CDR3 coding DNA: TGTGCCAGCAGGGCGACAGGGGCCGGGGGATATGGCTACACCTTC.

This clone came up once. The rearrangement uses TRBV9 and TRBJ2-3; 9 bases match TRBD2. Germline CDR1 is SGDLS and CDR2 is YYNGEE. The CDR3 covers 16 residues. V was pared by 7 bases and J by 2 bases, with 11 bases of the junction left unmatched. The CDR3, as DNA: TGTGCCAGCGGAAGCTCGGTAGCGGGGGTCACAGATACGCAGTATTTT. Protein sequence: CASGSSVAGVTDTQYF.

The chain has TRBV7-2 and TRBJ1-5; D may be TRBD1 (5 bases). Trimming took 5 bases from V and 5 from J, leaving 10 bases between them. This CDR3 contains 13 residues. Per the germline V gene, CDR1 is SGHTA and CDR2 is FQGNSA. The CDR3 protein is CASSMGPDQPQHF. CDR3 nucleotides: TGTGCCAGCAGCATGGGGCCAGATCAGCCCCAGCATTTT.

J is TRBJ2-7 and V is TRBV18; D call uncertain. Trimming shortened V by 6 bases and J by 4 bases, and 13 bases separated the two germline ends. The CDR3 spans 13 residues. Germline CDR1 KGHSH, CDR2 LQKENI. The CDR3 is CASSPTILYEQYF. The CDR3 DNA reads as TGTGCCAGCTCCCCTACTATTCTTTACGAGCAGTACTTC.

This chain joins TRBV5-6 and TRBJ2-7, with 9 nucleotides matching TRBD2. The germline V gene has CDR1 SGHDT and CDR2 YYEEEE. The CDR3 length is 16 residues. V was clipped by 3 bases and J by 3 bases; unmatched bases: 10. Here the CDR3 reads CASSSFGAGGLYEQYF. CDR3 coding DNA: TGTGCCAGCAGCTCCTTCGGAGCGGGGGGACTCTACGAGCAGTACTTC.

The chain employs TRBV7-9 and TRBJ1-1; TRBD1 is a possible D gene (6 bases). This CDR3 contains 13 residues. Per the germline V gene, CDR1 is SEHNR and CDR2 is FQNEAQ (reference sequence). V was pared by 2 bases and J by 6 bases, with 10 bases between. Here the CDR3 reads CASSLTQGSEAFF. CDR3 bases: TGTGCCAGCAGCTTAACTCAGGGGTCTGAAGCTTTCTTT.

V and J are TRBV7-2 and TRBJ2-1; 8 bases map to TRBD1. CDR1 SGHTA and CDR2 FQGNSA come from the germline V gene. V lost 4 bases to trimming and J lost 10 bases; unmatched junction nucleotides: 6. The CDR3 has 13 amino acids. CDR3 loop: CASSYLQGGEQFF. The CDR3 nucleotides are TGTGCCAGCAGCTATCTACAGGGGGGCGAGCAGTTCTTC.

The chain is built from TRBV5-5 and TRBJ1-3; D is undetermined. Germline CDR1 reads SGHKS; CDR2 reads YYEKEE (reference sequence). Trimming stripped 4 bases from V and 1 base from J, with 12 bases between. CDR3 length: 15 residues. The CDR3 reads CASSTHRGSGNTIYF. CDR3 DNA sequence: TGTGCCAGCAGCACACATCGAGGGTCTGGAAACACCATATATTTT. The full variable domain, in which reference TRBV5-5 and TRBJ1-3 provide the parts outside the CDR3, is DAGVTQSPTHLIKTRGQQVTLRCSPISGHKSVSWYQQVLGQGPQFIFQYYEKEERGRGNFPDRFSARQFPNYSSELNVNALLLGDSALYLCASSTHRGSGNTIYFGEGSWLTVV.

This chain joins TRBV5-1 and TRBJ2-1; 9 bases line up with TRBD2. The CDR3 covers 18 residues. Germline assignment: CDR1 SGHRS and CDR2 YFSETQ. Germline trimming cut 2 bases from V and 2 bases from J; bases unmatched to any gene: 11. CDR3 DNA sequence: TGCGCCAGCAGCTTAATAGCGGGGGCCGCAGATACCTACAATGAGCAGTTCTTC. Its translation is CASSLIAGAADTYNEQFF.

This clone was detected once. The rearrangement links TRBV19 to TRBJ2-1, with 10 bases identical to TRBD1. The CDR3 covers 15 residues. Germline V gives CDR1 LNHDA, CDR2 SQIVND (reference sequence). The V and J ends lost 6 bases and 7 bases, in that order; junction bases with no gene match: 9. CDR3 protein: CASSLDRGRVNEQFF. CDR3 DNA: TGTGCCAGTAGCCTAGACAGGGGGCGTGTGAATGAGCAGTTCTTC.

The chain carries TRBV7-2 and TRBJ2-1; 8 bases are a match to TRBD1. V was clipped by 5 bases and J by 4 bases; unmatched bases: 4. This CDR3 comprises 14 residues. From germline, CDR1 is SGHTA and CDR2 FQGNSA. The DNA for the CDR3 is TGTGCCAGCAGCCGTGACAGGGGATACAATGAGCAGTTCTTC. It encodes CASSRDRGYNEQFF.

This clone was seen just once. The V call is TRBV9, the J call TRBJ2-3, with 10 positions matching TRBD2. This CDR3 is 18 amino acids long. Germline V gene lookup returns CDR1 SGDLS and CDR2 YYNGEE. With V trimmed by 0 bases and J by 3 bases, 10 bases remained unmatched. The CDR3: CASSVGPSSGGGTDTQYF. CDR3 sequence (DNA): TGTGCCAGCAGCGTAGGCCCCTCGAGCGGGGGGGGGACAGATACGCAGTATTTT.

This clone was recorded only once. V and J are TRBV11-3 and TRBJ2-3; possibly TRBD2 for D (5 bases). The CDR3 is 15 residues long. Germline V gives CDR1 SGHNT, CDR2 YENEEA. The V gene lost 1 base and the J gene lost 1 base, with 9 bases spanning the gap. CDR3 in amino acids: CASSLGGGRTDTQYF. CDR3 DNA sequence: TGTGCCAGCAGCTTAGGAGGCGGGCGCACAGATACGCAGTATTTT.

The chain employs TRBV12-5 and TRBJ1-4; 7 bases align to TRBD1. V was clipped by 4 bases and J by 0 bases; unmatched bases: 2. The CDR3 consists of 15 residues. CDR1 and CDR2 from the germline V gene are LGHNT and FRNRAP. CDR3: CASGWGQTTNEKLFF. The CDR3 DNA reads TGTGCTAGTGGTTGGGGACAGACAACTAATGAAAAACTGTTTTTT.

The chain combines TRBV15 with TRBJ2-7, with 10 bases fitting TRBD1. The germline V gene encodes CDR1 LNHNV and CDR2 YYDKDF (reference sequence). The trim removed 1 base at V and 0 bases at J, leaving 0 bases unmatched. This CDR3 has 15 amino acids. DNA for the CDR3: TGTGCCACCAGCAGAGGACAGGGGGCCTCCTACGAGCAGTACTTC. As protein: CATSRGQGASYEQYF.

The chain carries TRBV13 and TRBJ1-1, with TRBD1 identical over 7 bases. The CDR3 extends over 13 amino acids. V shed 5 bases and J 6 bases; nucleotides not matched to a gene: 6. Germline V lookup: CDR1 PRHDT, CDR2 FYEKMQ (reference sequence). For the CDR3, the DNA is TGTGCCAGCAGCCGAACAGGGGATCCTGAAGCTTTCTTT. This codes for CASSRTGDPEAFF. The full variable domain, its missing parts supplied by reference TRBV13 and TRBJ1-1, is AAGVIQSPRHLIKEKRETATLKCYPIPRHDTVYWYQQGPGQDPQFLISFYEKMQSDKGSIPDRFSAQQFSDYHSELNMSSLELGDSALYFCASSRTGDPEAFFGQGTRLTVV.

This CDR3 reads CASSSSGGAYEQYF. The CDR3 nucleotides read TGTGCCAGCAGCTCTAGCGGGGGGGCTTACGAGCAGTACTTC. The J gene is TRBJ2-7, the V gene TRBV7-2, with 12 bases identical to TRBD2. After removal of 4 bases from V and 4 bases from J, the junction contained 2 bases not matched to a gene. The CDR3 consists of 14 residues. Per germline, CDR1 SGHTA and CDR2 FQGNSA.